This passage covers 7 T cell receptor beta chains from one sample sequenced in a study of cytomegalovirus exposure and HLA in healthy donors. The PCR used 60 Vbeta and 13 Jbeta primers. Libraries were prepared by immunoSEQ multiplex PCR; TCRdb keeps only in-frame clonotypes and omits some of them. The sample consists of 110,000 or so clones, 60% to 80% of them appearing once. Material: PBMCs. The receptors were sampled from a man in his fifties in good health and CMV-seropositive.

The chain recombines TRBV18 with TRBJ2-1; no firm D call. The germline V and J ends were trimmed by 0 bases and 0 bases, with 3 bases remaining between them. Germline CDR1 and CDR2: KGHSH and LQKENI. The CDR3 loop spans 14 amino acids. As DNA, the CDR3 is TGTGCCAGCTCACCACCGAGCTCCTACAATGAGCAGTTCTTC. It is translated as CASSPPSSYNEQFF.

The chain recombines TRBV11-2 with TRBJ2-7, with 9 bases aligning to TRBD1. After removal of 2 bases from V and 4 bases from J, the junction contained 9 bases not matched to a gene. This CDR3 spans 16 amino acids. Germline CDR1 is SGHAT and CDR2 is FQNNGV. The CDR3: CASSLSLGDREYEQYF. The CDR3, as DNA: TGTGCCAGCAGCTTATCCTTAGGGGACAGGGAGTACGAGCAGTACTTC.

The CDR3 nucleotides read TGTGCCAGCAGCTCCAGTACACACGCCAGCACAGATACGCAGTATTTT. This translates into CASSSSTHASTDTQYF. The chain links TRBV7-2 to TRBJ2-3, with D unclear. The CDR3 extends over 16 amino acids. Germline V gives CDR1 SGHTA, CDR2 FQGNSA. V lost 4 bases and J lost 0, with 14 bases in between.

The chain uses TRBV7-7 and TRBJ2-2; D possibly corresponds to TRBD1 (6 bases). V lost 2 bases, J lost 0 bases, and 7 bases lay in between. This CDR3 spans 15 amino acids. The germline V gene encodes CDR1 SSHAT and CDR2 FNYEAQ (reference sequence). DNA for the CDR3: TGTGCCAGCAGCTTAAGGACAGCGAACACCGGGGAGCTGTTTTTT. Encoded protein: CASSLRTANTGELFF.

V gene TRBV11-2 combines with J gene TRBJ2-4; D is perhaps TRBD1 (6 bases). Trimming removed 4 bases from V and 1 base from J, with 14 bases in between. This CDR3 contains 16 residues. Germline V gene lookup returns CDR1 SGHAT and CDR2 FQNNGV. The CDR3 DNA reads as TGTGCCAGCAGCTCTCTGCACACAGGGGCCAAAAACATTCAGTACTTC. As protein: CASSSLHTGAKNIQYF.

This clone was picked up one time. V and J are TRBV28 and TRBJ2-7; D perhaps matches TRBD2 (6 bases). Per the germline V gene, CDR1 is MDHEN and CDR2 is SYDVKM. V lost 6 bases and J 4 bases, leaving 16 bases between the germline ends. There are 14 residues in the CDR3. The CDR3 bases are TGTGCCAGCAGATACCCCGGGGGAAGGTACGAGCAGTACTTC. Translating gives CASRYPGGRYEQYF.

The chain couples TRBV7-6 to TRBJ2-2, with D tentatively TRBD1 (5 bases). Germline CDR1 and CDR2: SGHVS and FNYEAQ. V lost 5 bases and J 11 bases, leaving 15 bases between the germline ends. The CDR3 loop spans 13 amino acids. The CDR3 reads CASSPTPQAELFF. The CDR3 DNA reads TGTGCCAGCAGCCCTACCCCACAGGCTGAGCTGTTTTTT.